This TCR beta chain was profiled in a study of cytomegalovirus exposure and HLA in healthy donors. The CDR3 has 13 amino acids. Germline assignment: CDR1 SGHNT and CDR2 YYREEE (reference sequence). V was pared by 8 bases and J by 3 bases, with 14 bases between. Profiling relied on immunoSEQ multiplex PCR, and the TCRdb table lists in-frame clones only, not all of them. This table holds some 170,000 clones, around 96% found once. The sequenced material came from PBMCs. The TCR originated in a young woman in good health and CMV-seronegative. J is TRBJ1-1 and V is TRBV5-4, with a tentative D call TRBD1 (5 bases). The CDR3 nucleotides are TGTGCCAGAGGTTCGGGGGGGGACACTGAAGCTTTCTTT. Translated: CARGSGGDTEAFF.